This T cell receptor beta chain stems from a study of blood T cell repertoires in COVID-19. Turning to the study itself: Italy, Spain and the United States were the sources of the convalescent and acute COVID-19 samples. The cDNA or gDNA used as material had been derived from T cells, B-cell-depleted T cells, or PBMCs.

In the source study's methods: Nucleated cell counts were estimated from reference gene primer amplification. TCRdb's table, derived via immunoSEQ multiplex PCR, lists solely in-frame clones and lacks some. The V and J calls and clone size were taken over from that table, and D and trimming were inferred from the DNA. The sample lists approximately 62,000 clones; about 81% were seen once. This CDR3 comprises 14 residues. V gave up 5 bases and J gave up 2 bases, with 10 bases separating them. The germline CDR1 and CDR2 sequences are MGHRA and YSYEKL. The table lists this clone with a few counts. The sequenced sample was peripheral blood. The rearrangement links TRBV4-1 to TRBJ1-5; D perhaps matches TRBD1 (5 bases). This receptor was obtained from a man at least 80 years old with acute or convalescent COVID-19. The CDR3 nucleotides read TGCGCCAGCAGCGGGGGGTATGGCAATCAGCCCCAGCATTTT. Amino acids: CASSGGYGNQPQHF.